What follows are 20 T cell receptor beta chains derived from one specimen sequenced in a study of shared clonotypes between healthy human individuals. Libraries were prepared by immunoSEQ multiplex PCR; TCRdb keeps only in-frame clonotypes and omits some of them. The data show about 680,000 clones, around two thirds seen once. The sequenced sample consisted of memory CD4+ T cells sorted from blood. Subset described: CD45RA-negative fraction. The receptors stem from a young woman in good health.

CDR3 nucleotide sequence: TGCGCCAGCCGATGGACCTCGGACACTGAAGCTTTCTTT. Amino acid sequence: CASRWTSDTEAFF. The chain combines TRBV5-1 with TRBJ1-1; D gene uncertain. The CDR3 contains 13 residues. Per the germline V gene, CDR1 is SGHRS and CDR2 is YFSETQ. Trimming took 7 bases from V and 3 from J, leaving 13 bases between them.

The chain employs TRBV5-1 and TRBJ2-1; 11 nucleotides agree with TRBD2. V was clipped by 4 bases and J by 1 base; unmatched bases: 4. Germline CDR1 is SGHRS and CDR2 is YFSETQ. This CDR3 is built from 16 residues. In DNA form, the CDR3 reads TGCGCCAGCAGCGGAATAGCGGGAGGGTCCTACAATGAGCAGTTCTTC. Its protein is CASSGIAGGSYNEQFF.

The chain carries TRBV28 and TRBJ1-2; TRBD1 matches at 7 bases. The CDR3 loop spans 16 amino acids. Germline trimming cut 4 bases from V and 4 bases from J; bases unmatched to any gene: 12. Looked up from germline, CDR1 is MDHEN and CDR2 is SYDVKM. The CDR3 region is CASSSPGGPLGYGYTF. The CDR3 nucleotides read TGTGCCAGCAGTTCGCCAGGGGGGCCGTTGGGCTATGGCTACACCTTC.

This clone has only one observation. The V gene is TRBV30, the J gene TRBJ2-1; D possibly corresponds to TRBD1 (5 bases). Trimming took 3 bases from V and 5 from J, leaving 11 bases between them. The CDR3 contains 13 residues. Germline CDR1 reads GTSNPN; CDR2 reads SVGIG (reference sequence). Here the CDR3 reads CAWSLDNNNEQFF. CDR3 DNA: TGTGCCTGGAGCCTGGACAACAACAATGAGCAGTTCTTC.

This chain links TRBV30 with TRBJ2-1, with D hard to call. CDR3 length equals 12 residues. V was shortened by 0 bases and J by 7 bases, with 7 bases between the two germline ends. Germline V gene lookup returns CDR1 GTSNPN and CDR2 SVGIG (reference sequence). CDR3 sequence (DNA): TGTGCCTGGAGTGTGTCTTTTAATGAGCAGTTCTTC. It translates to CAWSVSFNEQFF.

The V call is TRBV15, the J call TRBJ2-5; D ambiguous. Germline V gene data show CDR1 as LNHNV and CDR2 as YYDKDF (reference sequence). This CDR3 contains 13 residues. Trimming removed 7 bases at V and 4 bases at J, with 13 bases between. The CDR3 DNA reads TGTGCCACCACCCACCAGGTGGGAGAGACCCAGTACTTC. As protein: CATTHQVGETQYF.

The V gene is TRBV5-1, the J gene TRBJ2-1; D unresolved. CDR1 is SGHRS, CDR2 YFSETQ, per germline. The CDR3 is made up of 15 amino acids. V lost 4 bases to trimming and J lost 3 bases, with 14 bases between them. The CDR3 DNA reads as TGCGCCAGCAGCCCCGCGAGCAGTGGCTACAATGAGCAGTTCTTC. Encoded protein: CASSPASSGYNEQFF.

The rearrangement joins TRBV19 to TRBJ1-2; the match to TRBD1 covers 12 bases. Trimming at V came to 5 bases and at J to 6 bases, leaving 7 bases not matched to a gene. The CDR3 totals 15 residues. In germline, CDR1 is LNHDA, CDR2 SQIVND (reference sequence). The CDR3 spells CASSDPGTGGDGYTF. The CDR3 coding sequence is TGTGCCAGTAGTGACCCCGGGACAGGGGGCGATGGCTACACCTTC.

V usage is TRBV5-1 and J usage is TRBJ2-7, with 13 bases matching TRBD2. The CDR3 length is 15 residues. Germline trimming cut 4 bases from V and 3 bases from J; bases unmatched to any gene: 4. CDR1 and CDR2 from the germline V gene are SGHRS and YFSETQ. The CDR3 coding sequence is TGCGCCAGCAGCCCGGGACTAGCGGGGAACTACGAGCAGTACTTC. Translated: CASSPGLAGNYEQYF.

This clone has only a few counts. CDR3 nucleotides: TGTGCCAGCAGTGAATATGGGACGGCCGCTAATGAAAAACTGTTTTTT. It translates to CASSEYGTAANEKLFF. The gene calls are TRBV2 and TRBJ1-4; maybe TRBD1 (5 bases). The V gene's germline CDR1 is SNHLY and CDR2 FYNNEI. Trimming pared 2 bases from V and 3 bases from J, leaving 13 bases between. This CDR3 comprises 16 residues.

The gene calls are TRBV11-3 and TRBJ2-2; TRBD1 aligns across 10 bases. Trimming took 5 bases from V and 6 from J; bases not matched to a gene: 9. Germline lookup yields CDR1 SGHNT and CDR2 YENEEA. The CDR3 has 16 residues. CDR3 residues: CASSPSDRGISGELFF. In nucleotides, the CDR3 is TGTGCCAGCAGCCCATCGGACAGGGGGATATCCGGGGAGCTGTTTTTT.

The chain employs TRBV7-8 and TRBJ1-3; possibly TRBD1 for D (5 bases). The CDR3 consists of 15 residues. V lost 1 base and J lost 7, with 14 bases in between. Germline V gene data show CDR1 as SGHVS and CDR2 as FQNEAQ. Here the CDR3 reads CASSLEGTYPNTIYF. The DNA for the CDR3 is TGTGCCAGCAGCTTAGAAGGGACTTATCCTAACACCATATATTTT.

The chain uses TRBV6-1 and TRBJ2-7, with 8 bases lining up with TRBD2. The germline gives CDR1 MNHNS, CDR2 SASEGT. The CDR3 loop spans 15 amino acids. V shed 7 bases, J shed 1 base, and the junction held 9 bases outside the gene matches. This CDR3 is CASNAGLALSYEQYF. The CDR3 nucleotides read TGTGCCAGCAACGCCGGACTAGCCCTTTCCTACGAGCAGTACTTC.

This clone has only a few counts. The chain recombines TRBV5-1 with TRBJ2-7; 9 bases are a match to TRBD2. Germline-derived CDR1 and CDR2 are SGHRS and YFSETQ. The CDR3 totals 14 residues. The V and J ends lost 4 bases and 6 bases, in that order; junction bases with no gene match: 8. CDR3 region: CASSLIAGESEQYF. CDR3 bases: TGCGCCAGCAGCCTAATAGCGGGAGAGTCCGAGCAGTACTTC. The full variable domain, in which reference TRBV5-1 and TRBJ2-7 provide the parts outside the CDR3, is KAGVTQTPRYLIKTRGQQVTLSCSPISGHRSVSWYQQTPGQGLQFLFEYFSETQRNKGNFPGRFSGRQFSNSRSEMNVSTLELGDSALYLCASSLIAGESEQYFGPGTRLTVT.

The chain links TRBV2 to TRBJ2-7, with D perhaps TRBD2 (6 bases). The germline gives CDR1 SNHLY, CDR2 FYNNEI. The CDR3 covers 14 residues. Trimming took 8 bases from V and 4 from J, leaving 18 bases between them. CDR3: CASENLGGTYEQYF. DNA of the CDR3: TGTGCCAGCGAAAATCTGGGGGGAACGTACGAGCAGTACTTC.

The V and J genes are TRBV29-1 and TRBJ1-2, with 8 bases identical to TRBD1. This CDR3 has 13 residues. Trimming cost V 6 bases and J 7 bases; bases outside gene matches: 10. The germline CDR1 and CDR2 sequences are SQVTM and ANQGSEA. The CDR3 region is CSVVMDRASGYTF. As DNA, the CDR3 is TGCAGCGTAGTCATGGACAGGGCTAGTGGCTACACCTTC.

The chain is built from TRBV11-3 and TRBJ2-1; TRBD2 agrees at 9 bases. Germline CDR1 and CDR2: SGHNT and YENEEA. Trimming cost V 1 base and J 6 bases; bases outside gene matches: 10. This CDR3 is built from 17 residues. CDR3 sequence: CASSLGGGGRAGNEQFF. CDR3 bases: TGTGCCAGCAGCTTAGGGGGTGGCGGGAGGGCCGGCAATGAGCAGTTCTTC.

V usage is TRBV4-1 and J usage is TRBJ2-7; the match to TRBD2 covers 10 bases. The CDR3 extends over 14 amino acids. Germline lookup yields CDR1 MGHRA and CDR2 YSYEKL. V trimming: 6 bases; J trimming: 0 bases; junction bases outside the gene matches: 2. In nucleotides, the CDR3 is TGCGCCAGCAGTTCTAGCGGGAGCTCCTACGAGCAGTACTTC. It translates to CASSSSGSSYEQYF.

This clone was counted at least ten times. The chain combines TRBV5-3 with TRBJ2-5; the D is unclear. TRBV5-3 has ORF status, its function being uncertain. This CDR3 is 13 amino acids long. V was clipped by 0 bases and J by 3 bases, with 6 bases between them. The CDR3 DNA sequence: TGTGCCAGAAGCTTGGTAGGGAAAGAGACCCAGTACTTC. This translates into CARSLVGKETQYF.

The chain is built from TRBV7-9 and TRBJ1-2; D perhaps matches TRBD1 (5 bases). Germline V gives CDR1 SEHNR, CDR2 FQNEAQ (reference sequence). V dropped 5 bases and J dropped 3 bases, with 19 bases sitting between them. This CDR3 is built from 16 residues. CDR3 protein: CASSKGERGGYYGYTF. The CDR3 DNA reads TGTGCCAGCAGCAAAGGCGAAAGGGGTGGGTACTATGGCTACACCTTC.